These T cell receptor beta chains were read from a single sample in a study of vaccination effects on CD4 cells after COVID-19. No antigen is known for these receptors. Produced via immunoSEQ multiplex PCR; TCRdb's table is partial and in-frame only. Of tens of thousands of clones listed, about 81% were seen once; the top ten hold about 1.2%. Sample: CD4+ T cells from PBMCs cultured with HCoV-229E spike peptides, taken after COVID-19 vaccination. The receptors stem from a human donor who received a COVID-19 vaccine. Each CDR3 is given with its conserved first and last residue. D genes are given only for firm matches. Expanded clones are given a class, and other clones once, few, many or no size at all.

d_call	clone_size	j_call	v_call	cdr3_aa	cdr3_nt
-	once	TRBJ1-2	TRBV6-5	CASSYSRGRGGYTF	TGTGCCAGCAGTTACTCAAGGGGAAGGGGTGGCTACACCTTC
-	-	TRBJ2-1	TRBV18	CASSPSGFSYNEQFF	TGTGCCAGCTCACCGTCTGGGTTTAGCTACAATGAGCAGTTCTTC
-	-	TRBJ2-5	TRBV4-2	CASSQRGSEAGETQYF	TGTGCCAGCAGCCAACGTGGTTCGGAAGCAGGAGAGACCCAGTACTTC
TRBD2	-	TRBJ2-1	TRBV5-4	CASSLVSGLVIEQFF	TGTGCCAGCAGCTTGGTGTCCGGACTAGTAATTGAGCAGTTCTTC
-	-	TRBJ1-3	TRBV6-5	CASSSEGNTIYF	TGTGCCAGCAGTAGCGAGGGAAACACCATATATTTT
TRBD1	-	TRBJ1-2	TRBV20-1	CSARQGYGYTF	TGCAGTGCCCGACAGGGCTATGGCTACACCTTC
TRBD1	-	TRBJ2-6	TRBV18	CASSTRGTGPTGANVLTF	TGTGCCAGCTCAACGAGGGGGACAGGACCAACTGGGGCCAACGTCCTGACTTTC
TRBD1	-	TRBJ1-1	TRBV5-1	CASSWGTGAAEAFF	TGCGCCAGCAGCTGGGGGACAGGGGCTGCTGAAGCTTTCTTT
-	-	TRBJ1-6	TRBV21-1	CASSRLGDRIPLHF	TGTGCCAGCAGCCGATTGGGGGACCGGATTCCCCTCCACTTT
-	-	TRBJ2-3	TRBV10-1	CASSVRGTDTQYF	TGCGCCAGCAGTGTAAGGGGTACAGATACGCAGTATTTT
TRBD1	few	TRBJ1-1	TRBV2	CASSATGGTEAFF	TGTGCCAGCAGTGCAACAGGGGGCACTGAAGCTTTCTTT
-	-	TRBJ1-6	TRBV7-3	CARTSTSYNSPLHF	TGTGCCAGGACGAGTACCTCCTATAATTCACCCCTCCACTTT
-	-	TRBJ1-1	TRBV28	CASRSPSGAAEAFF	TGTGCCAGCCGCTCTCCCAGTGGGGCGGCAGAAGCTTTCTTT
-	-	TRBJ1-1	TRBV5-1	CASSLDLENTEAFF	TGCGCCAGCAGCTTGGATCTTGAGAACACTGAAGCTTTCTTT
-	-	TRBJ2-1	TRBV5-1	CASSRDNYNEQFF	TGCGCCAGCAGCCGTGACAATTACAATGAGCAGTTCTTC
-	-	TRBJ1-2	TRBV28	CASVGFLGDSNYGYTF	TGTGCCAGCGTTGGTTTCCTGGGAGACAGCAACTATGGCTACACCTTC
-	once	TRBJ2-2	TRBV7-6	CASSLTLAWTGELFF	TGTGCCAGCAGCTTAACTCTAGCGTGGACCGGGGAGCTGTTTTTT
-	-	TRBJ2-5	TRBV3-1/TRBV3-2	CASSIGGGKTQYF	TGTGCCAGCAGCATAGGAGGGGGGAAGACCCAGTACTTC
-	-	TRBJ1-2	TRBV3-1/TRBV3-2	CASSQEDGARYGYTF	TGTGCCAGCAGCCAAGAGGACGGCGCCCGGTATGGCTACACCTTC
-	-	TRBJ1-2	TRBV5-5	CASSLFSVWDYGYTF	TGTGCCAGCAGCTTGTTTAGCGTATGGGACTATGGCTACACCTTC
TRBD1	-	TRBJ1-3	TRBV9	CASSKGQPFSGNTIYF	TGTGCCAGCAGCAAGGGACAGCCTTTCTCTGGAAACACCATATATTTT
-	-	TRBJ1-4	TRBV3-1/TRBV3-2	CASSLTGFATNEKLFF	TGTGCCAGCAGCCTTACAGGATTTGCAACTAATGAAAAACTGTTTTTT
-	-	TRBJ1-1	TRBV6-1	CASSDRSGAGSEAFF	TGTGCCAGCAGTGACCGATCAGGCGCAGGGTCTGAAGCTTTCTTT
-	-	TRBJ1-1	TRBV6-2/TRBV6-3	CASSYGGGLEDTEAFF	TGTGCCAGCAGTTATGGCGGCGGCCTAGAGGACACTGAAGCTTTCTTT
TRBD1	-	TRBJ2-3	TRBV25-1	CASSEYANRGRSTDTQYF	TGTGCCAGCAGTGAATATGCTAACAGGGGGAGAAGCACAGATACGCAGTATTTT
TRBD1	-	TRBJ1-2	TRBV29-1	CSVGQGDFYGYTF	TGCAGCGTGGGACAGGGAGACTTCTATGGCTACACCTTC
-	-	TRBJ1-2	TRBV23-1	CASSPPGFGYTF	TGCGCCAGCAGTCCCCCAGGGTTTGGCTACACCTTC
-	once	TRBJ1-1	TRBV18	CASSPSRGLVAEAFF	TGTGCCAGCTCACCATCACGGGGGTTAGTGGCTGAAGCTTTCTTT
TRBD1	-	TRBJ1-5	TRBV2	CASNRDREISQPQHF	TGTGCCAGCAACCGGGACAGGGAAATTTCTCAGCCCCAGCATTTT
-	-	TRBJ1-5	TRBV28	CASSLSVLGDQPQHF	TGTGCCAGCAGTTTATCGGTACTAGGGGATCAGCCCCAGCATTTT
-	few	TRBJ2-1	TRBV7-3	CASSLTLTDDEQFF	TGTGCCAGCAGCTTAACGTTAACGGACGATGAGCAGTTCTTC
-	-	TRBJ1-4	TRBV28	CASSLRNEKLFF	TGTGCCAGCAGTTTAAGAAATGAAAAACTGTTTTTT
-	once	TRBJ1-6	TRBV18	CASSPRGGETSPLHF	TGTGCCAGCTCACCTCGGGGGGGGGAGACTTCACCCCTCCACTTT
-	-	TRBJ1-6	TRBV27	CASRHPMGNSPLHF	TGTGCCAGCAGACATCCCATGGGGAATTCACCCCTCCACTTT
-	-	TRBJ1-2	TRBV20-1	CSASDSRRGDYGYTF	TGCAGTGCTAGTGACTCGAGGCGGGGGGACTATGGCTACACCTTC
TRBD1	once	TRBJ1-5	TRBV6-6	CASGEKDRDNQPQHF	TGTGCCAGCGGGGAAAAGGACAGGGACAATCAGCCCCAGCATTTT
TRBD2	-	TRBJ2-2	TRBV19	CASSPRTSGGANTGELFF	TGTGCCAGTAGTCCACGGACTAGCGGGGGGGCGAACACCGGGGAGCTGTTTTTT
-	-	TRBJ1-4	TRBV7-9	CASSLVGTEKLFF	TGTGCCAGCAGCTTAGTGGGGACAGAAAAACTGTTTTTT
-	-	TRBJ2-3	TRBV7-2	CASSPGTDTQYF	TGTGCCAGCAGCCCGGGGACAGATACGCAGTATTTT
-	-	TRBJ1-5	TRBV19	CASSSGQLYQPQHF	TGTGCCAGTAGCTCTGGACAGCTTTATCAGCCCCAGCATTTT
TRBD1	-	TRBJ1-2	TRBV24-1	CATSDAGTGASAGYTF	TGTGCCACCAGTGATGCCGGGACAGGGGCCTCAGCTGGCTACACCTTC
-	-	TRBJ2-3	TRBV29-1	CSARTSTDTQYF	TGCAGCGCACGGACTAGCACAGATACGCAGTATTTT
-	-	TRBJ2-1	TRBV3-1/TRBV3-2	CASSRGVAGLYNEQFF	TGTGCCAGCAGCCGCGGGGTGGCGGGACTTTACAATGAGCAGTTCTTC
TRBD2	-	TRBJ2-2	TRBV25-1	CASSERTSGVGELFF	TGTGCCAGCAGTGAAAGGACTAGCGGGGTTGGGGAGCTGTTTTTT
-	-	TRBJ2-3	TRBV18	CASSPAGTDTQYF	TGTGCCAGCTCACCGGCTGGGACAGATACGCAGTATTTT
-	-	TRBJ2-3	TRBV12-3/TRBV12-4	CASRQPSTDTQYF	TGTGCCAGCAGACAACCGAGCACAGATACGCAGTATTTT
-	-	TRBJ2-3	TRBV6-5	CASSYGGPGPDTQYF	TGTGCCAGCAGTTACGGGGGGCCGGGCCCTGATACGCAGTATTTT
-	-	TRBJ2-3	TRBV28	CASSSRTGSTDTQYF	TGTGCCAGCAGTTCCCGTACAGGGAGCACAGATACGCAGTATTTT
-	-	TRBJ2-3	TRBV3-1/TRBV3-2	CASSQVTPVYSTDTQYF	TGTGCCAGCAGCCAAGTTACCCCAGTCTATAGCACAGATACGCAGTATTTT
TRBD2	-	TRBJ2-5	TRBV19	CATEGGGETQYF	TGTGCCACCGAGGGCGGGGGAGAGACCCAGTACTTC